This T cell receptor (beta chain) came from a study of OX40 agonist ivuxolimab in advanced cancers. The table came from immunoSEQ multiplex PCR; TCRdb's copy has only in-frame clones and leaves some out. The data hold 85,000 to 100,000 clones, with more than 85% observed a single time. To note about this clone: As yet, its antigen is unknown.

General study results and limits: Expanded clones were, on average, more numerous in CD8+ T cells than in CD4+.

Germline V gene lookup returns CDR1 GTSNPN and CDR2 SVGIG (reference sequence). This CDR3 comprises 13 residues. V lost 0 bases and J 7 bases, leaving 10 bases between the germline ends. The V gene is TRBV30, the J gene TRBJ1-5, with D maybe TRBD1 (6 bases). The sequence derives from an adult with an advanced solid tumor such as melanoma, head and neck, liver or kidney cancer. The sequencing used CD4+ or CD8+ T cells sorted from blood, collected in a trial of the OX40 agonist ivuxolimab. The CDR3 sequence: CAWSVQGGQPQHF. DNA of the CDR3: TGTGCCTGGAGTGTACAGGGAGGGCAGCCCCAGCATTTT.